A few counts support the clone carrying this T cell receptor beta chain. Trimming cost V 3 bases and J 4 bases, with 12 bases left between them. The germline V gene has CDR1 SGHTA and CDR2 FQGNSA. This CDR3 contains 14 residues. Measured with immunoSEQ multiplex PCR; TCRdb has only the in-frame clones, and not every one. The sample has hundreds of thousands of clones, about 82% seen once. The sample belongs to a study of blood T cell repertoires in COVID-19. Across the whole study: Sites in the United States, Italy and Spain provided acute and convalescent COVID-19 samples.

Patients at the Seattle site were enrolled during active infection and followed longitudinally. The chain has TRBV7-2 and TRBJ1-2; D is unresolved. The sequenced sample was peripheral blood. The source is a woman older than 75 with COVID-19, enrolled during active disease. In DNA, the CDR3 is TGTGCCAGCAGCTTGTCCGGACTGGGCTATGGCTACACCTTC. It specifies CASSLSGLGYGYTF.